Listed below are T cell receptor beta chains from one sample, sequenced in a study of graft-versus-host responses after intestinal transplantation. These receptors have no identified antigens. TCRdb's copy holds only in-frame clones and misses some; the assay was immunoSEQ multiplex PCR. Of roughly 110,000 clones listed, 85% to 95% were seen once; the top ten hold 0.9% to 1.5%. The specimen comprised unstimulated CD8+ T cells sorted from spleen or lymph node cells, sampled before transplant. The source of these receptors is a human donor who was the organ donor for an intestinal transplant. The CDR3 runs from the conserved cysteine through the conserved F or W.

v_call	j_call	cdr3_aa
TRBV19	TRBJ2-2	CASSMGVGLKGGELFF
TRBV2	TRBJ1-1	CARKRGQYTEAFF
TRBV5-8	TRBJ2-7	CASSLGRVSTYEQYF
TRBV28	TRBJ1-2	CASSSRTGPYGYTF
TRBV7-2	TRBJ2-7	CASSSRAPSDEQYF
TRBV6-6	TRBJ2-7	CASNLPTGESHEQYF
TRBV4-1	TRBJ1-5	CASSQGQYSNQPQHF
TRBV2	TRBJ2-7	CASSDRSDSYEQYF
TRBV30	TRBJ2-3	CAWDTGTYTDTQYF
TRBV5-6	TRBJ2-5	CASSFGAGQETQYF
TRBV19	TRBJ2-3	CASSRRTSGTDTQYF
TRBV2	TRBJ2-7	CASSEGPGQEHYEQYF
TRBV5-1	TRBJ2-3	CASSMTSPDTQYF
TRBV11-2	TRBJ2-2	CASSLGGTGELFF
TRBV9	TRBJ2-1	CASSGRGSGTYNEQFF
TRBV4-3	TRBJ1-3	CASSQVTGTGSGNTIYF
TRBV4-2	TRBJ2-7	CASSQERLNHEQYF
TRBV7-4	TRBJ2-7	CASRPKAPTVSYEQYF
TRBV4-1	TRBJ1-3	CASSQDGGSGNTIYF
TRBV5-6	TRBJ1-2	CASSLEGGRYGYTF
TRBV9	TRBJ2-1	CASSVLGEGRCNEQFF
TRBV9	TRBJ2-3	CASSAPLHPLTDTQYF
TRBV9	TRBJ2-2	CASSEWDFPDTLGELFF
TRBV19	TRBJ2-1	CASSLEASGYNEQFF
TRBV5-5	TRBJ1-1	CASGSRGFPNTEAFF
TRBV11-2	TRBJ1-1	CASSLGGQGRLSPEAFF
TRBV29-1	TRBJ2-3	CSAVPYIESTDTQYF
TRBV18	TRBJ2-4	CASSPEKLAKNIQYF
TRBV27	TRBJ2-7	CASSLFAGIHEQYF
TRBV7-9	TRBJ1-1	CASSPRQGSGTEAFF
TRBV6-5	TRBJ2-2	CASSYRGHANTGELFF
TRBV4-1	TRBJ1-4	CASSRTGNEKLFF
TRBV28	TRBJ2-1	CASSLVRVDEQFF
TRBV5-5	TRBJ2-7	CAGSPNVRGDEQYF
TRBV2	TRBJ2-1	CATQTSGRGDEQFF
TRBV27	TRBJ1-5	CASSFRGSNQPQHF
TRBV15	TRBJ2-3	CATSTPPASGADTQYF
TRBV4-1	TRBJ2-1	CASSQAPGGNEQFF
TRBV2	TRBJ2-3	CASSEAAGLADTQYF
TRBV18	TRBJ2-4	CASSPWEGEAKNIQYF
TRBV19	TRBJ2-2	CASTIVGGSAGELFF
TRBV4-1	TRBJ1-3	CASSQARTLSGNTIYF
TRBV9	TRBJ2-1	CASSAGTSSYNEQFF
TRBV28	TRBJ2-1	CASSFTTNNEQFF
TRBV30	TRBJ2-3	CAWSRTSATDTQYF
TRBV2	TRBJ1-1	CASSDPGQWNTEAFF
TRBV7-6	TRBJ2-3	CASSLEAETDTQYF
TRBV11-3	TRBJ1-1	CASSRNHRGGDTEAFF
TRBV19	TRBJ2-1	CASSMETGGWNEQFF
TRBV18	TRBJ2-5	CASSPQETQYF
TRBV6-6	TRBJ2-7	CASSDRGPYEQYF
TRBV7-6	TRBJ2-3	CASSSLGTPSTDTQYF
TRBV6-6	TRBJ1-1	CASRLQGTTEAFF